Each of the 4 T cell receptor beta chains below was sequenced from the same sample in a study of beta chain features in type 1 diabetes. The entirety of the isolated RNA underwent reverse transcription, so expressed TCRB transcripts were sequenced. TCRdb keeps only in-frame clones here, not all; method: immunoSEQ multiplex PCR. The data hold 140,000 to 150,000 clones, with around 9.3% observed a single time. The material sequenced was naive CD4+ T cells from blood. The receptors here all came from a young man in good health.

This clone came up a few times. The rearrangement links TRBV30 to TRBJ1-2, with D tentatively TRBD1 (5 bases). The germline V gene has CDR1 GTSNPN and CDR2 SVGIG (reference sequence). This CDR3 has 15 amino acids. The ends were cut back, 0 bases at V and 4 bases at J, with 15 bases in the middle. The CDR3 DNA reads TGTGCCTGGAGTGTAGGGGCGGCAGTAGCCTATGGCTACACCTTC. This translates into CAWSVGAAVAYGYTF.

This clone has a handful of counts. The DNA of the CDR3 is TGTGCCAGCAGTGAAGGACAGGGCCTCGGAGGCTACACCTTC. Its translation: CASSEGQGLGGYTF. The chain combines TRBV6-4 with TRBJ1-2; TRBD1 matches 8 bases. J gave up 8 bases and V 3 bases, and 8 bases lay outside the gene matches. The CDR3 totals 14 residues. Germline CDR1 MRHNA, CDR2 SNTAGT.

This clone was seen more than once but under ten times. Written as DNA, the CDR3 is TGTGTAGCGGGACAGGGGTTCAATGAGCAGTTCTTC. This gives the protein CVAGQGFNEQFF. The V call is TRBV18, the J call TRBJ2-1, with 10 bases fitting TRBD1. Germline V gene lookup returns CDR1 KGHSH and CDR2 LQKENI. CDR3 length: 12 amino acids.

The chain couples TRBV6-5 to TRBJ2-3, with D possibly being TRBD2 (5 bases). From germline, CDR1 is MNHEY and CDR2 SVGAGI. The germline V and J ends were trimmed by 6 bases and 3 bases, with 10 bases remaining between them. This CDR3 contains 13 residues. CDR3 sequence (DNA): TGTGCCAGCAGAACTAGACCGACAGATACGCAGTATTTT. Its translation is CASRTRPTDTQYF.